Described below is a single T cell receptor (beta chain) sequence and its context. Its antigen specificity is not known. No base-level quality is on record; no much larger clone is a single base apart. The sample comes from a study of blood T cell repertoires in COVID-19 (dated by TCRdb to 2020 to 2021). Turning to the overall study: Samples from collaborators originated in the United States, Italy and Spain and spanned both the acute and convalescent phases of COVID-19. The samples were drawn from the first 160 participants of the ongoing ImmuneRACE study and from over a thousand subjects provided by 6 global collaborators. Subjects who had been exposed to COVID-19, were actively infected with it, or had recovered from it provided the deeply sampled blood TCRbeta repertoires that made up the dataset. The prospective study material was composed of cDNA or gDNA derived from T cells, B-cell-depleted T cells, or PBMCs. Where available, HLA class I and class II types were obtained from metadata supplied by the sample provider rather than from assay-based typing. A de-identified subject ID, COVID-19 status, age in years and sex were almost always included in the sample metadata. The repertoires were released in a freely available public database intended as a resource for research on the immune response to SARS-CoV-2.

TCRbeta CDR3 regions were amplified from genomic DNA by means of the immunoSEQ Assay, a bias-controlled multiplex PCR. The paper's data handling went like this. Nucleated cell counts per sample were estimated from amplification of reference gene primers within the assay. To quantify the absolute abundance of each unique TCRbeta CDR3 rearrangement, sequence reads were collapsed and filtered. For each sample, productive Simpson clonality was calculated as the square root of Simpson's diversity index over productive rearrangements. TCRdb provides this immuneACCESS table in a form limited to in-frame rearrangements. Some clones are lacking; in checked studies, under half of them reflect an unresolved V gene, and why the rest are absent is not known. The V and J calls and the clone size are those of that table, but D and trimming were determined from the DNA. Across this sample there are 55,000 to 80,000 clones, with about 88% seen only once. Clones ranked in the top ten supply about 9.2% of the sample.

The collaborating institutions used their own protocols to collect whole blood in K2EDTA tubes. For TCRbeta analysis, collaborator samples were shipped as frozen whole blood, as isolated PBMCs, or as DNA extracted from either sample type. From a lookup of the germline V gene, CDR1 and CDR2 are MNHEY and SVGAGI. Measured from the cysteine to the phenylalanine, the CDR3 is 12 residues long. Just CDR3 DNA is preserved here, 36 bases in frame from base 1. The V and J ends are trimmed by 5 bases and 9 bases, leaving 11 bases between them. The study at large found these results: The amount of clinical and demographic metadata varied by source and participant and was provided uncurated.

Sequenced sample: peripheral blood. The sequence derives from a man at least 80 years old with acute or convalescent COVID-19. The chain uses TRBV6-5 and TRBJ2-1; D gene: possibly TRBD1, on 6 matching bases. The CDR3 corresponds to CASSKQGFEQFF. The nucleotides read TGTGCCAGCAGTAAACAGGGCTTTGAGCAGTTCTTC.